The 19 T cell receptor beta chains presented below share a single source sample, sequenced in a study of T-cell reconstitution after alpha-beta-depleted transplantation in children (dated by TCRdb to about 2016). In light of the paper, this sample's treatment or condition label describes: allogeneic hematopoietic cell transplantation with graft depleted of TCRalphabeta T cells and CD19 B cells. Library generation was performed with PCR. Sequencing was carried out with an Illumina HiSeq 2500. TCR library preparation used molecular barcoding, with unique molecular identifiers applied to normalize quantification of the TCRbeta repertoire. TCRdb reprocessed the public reads (quality trimming at Q25 with fastp, clone calling with MiXCR) and kept in-frame beta chains. Each record represents a unique CDR3 protein, reported with the most common genes and DNA among its rows. Here the sample has about 160,000 distinct CDR3 sequences; roughly 11% occur a single time. The ten largest clones take up 13% of the sample.

This specimen was PBMCs, taken before TCRalphabeta/CD19-depleted stem cell transplant. The receptors here all came from a boy aged 2 to 10 with acute myeloid leukemia, due to receive a stem cell transplant.

In its sample, this clonotype was seen many times. The chain is built from TRBV5-1 and TRBJ1-4, with no clear D. Germline V gives CDR1 SGHRS, CDR2 YFSETQ. This CDR3 has 14 residues. V lost 4 bases, J lost 0 bases, and 7 bases lay in between. DNA of the CDR3: TGCGCCAGCAGCCCGGACGCAACTAATGAAAAACTGTTTTTT. The encoded protein is CASSPDATNEKLFF.

This clonotype was counted at least ten times. The chain recombines TRBV28 with TRBJ2-2; tentative D call: TRBD1 (6 bases). Looked up from germline, CDR1 is MDHEN and CDR2 is SYDVKM. V gave up 6 bases and J gave up 7 bases, with 15 bases separating them. This CDR3 is built from 14 residues. Here the CDR3 DNA reads TGTGCCAGCAGCCTCCCGGACAGCGTCGGGGAGCTGTTTTTT. This translates into CASSLPDSVGELFF.

This clonotype was observed many times. The chain carries TRBV20-1 and TRBJ1-1; D is uncertain. V was shortened by 4 bases and J by 2 bases, with 11 bases between the two germline ends. CDR1 is DFQATT, CDR2 SNEGSKA, per germline (reference sequence). This CDR3 has 13 residues. Here the CDR3 DNA reads TGCAGTGCTAACGGAACTCCTAACACTGAAGCTTTCTTT. Residues: CSANGTPNTEAFF.

There are many counts of this clonotype. The chain has TRBV11-2 and TRBJ2-3; the D gene is possibly TRBD1 (6 bases). The length of the CDR3 is 14 residues. Between the trimmed V and J ends, which lost 5 bases and 2 bases, there was a span of 11 bases. Germline loops: CDR1 SGHAT, CDR2 FQNNGV. The DNA of the CDR3 is TGTGCCAGCAGCGCAAGGACAGCCACAGATACGCAGTATTTT. Its protein is CASSARTATDTQYF.

The chain uses TRBV6-1 and TRBJ1-1; D unclear. Between the trimmed V and J ends, which lost 4 bases and 2 bases, there was a span of 14 bases. This CDR3 has 15 residues. The germline V gene encodes CDR1 MNHNS and CDR2 SASEGT. CDR3 coding DNA: TGTGCCAGCAGTGCCAGACTACAAGTTAACACTGAAGCTTTCTTT. Protein product: CASSARLQVNTEAFF.

This clonotype was counted many times. The rearrangement uses TRBV20-1 and TRBJ1-6; 7 nucleotides line up with TRBD1. The CDR3 is made up of 15 amino acids. CDR1 and CDR2 from the germline V gene are DFQATT and SNEGSKA (reference sequence). Trimming at V came to 5 bases and at J to 3 bases, leaving 7 bases not matched to a gene. In DNA, the CDR3 is TGCAGTGCTTACGTCCGGGACAGCTATAATTCACCCCTCCACTTT. This encodes CSAYVRDSYNSPLHF.

In this sample, this clonotype turned up many times. The J gene is TRBJ2-5, the V gene TRBV10-3; D remains unclear. Looked up from germline, CDR1 is ENHRY and CDR2 is SYGVKD. The length of the CDR3 is 13 residues. V lost 8 bases to trimming and J lost 2 bases, with 12 bases between them. The CDR3, as DNA: TGTGCCATCGGTTCAGGAAAACAAGAGACCCAGTACTTC. Its protein product is CAIGSGKQETQYF.

This clonotype came up many times. The rearrangement joins TRBV7-2 to TRBJ1-4; the D gene is possibly TRBD1 (6 bases). Germline values: CDR1 SGHTA, CDR2 FQGNSA. The CDR3 has 16 residues. The germline V and J ends were trimmed by 0 bases and 8 bases, with 16 bases remaining between them. This CDR3 is CASSLAPTGMGEKLFF. The CDR3 DNA is TGTGCCAGCAGCTTAGCTCCAACAGGGATGGGGGAAAAACTGTTTTTT. The whole variable domain, filled in from reference TRBV7-2 and TRBJ1-4, reads GAGVSQSPSNKVTEKGKDVELRCDPISGHTALYWYRQSLGQGLEFLIYFQGNSAPDKSGLPSDRFSAERTGGSVSTLTIQRTQQEDSAVYLCASSLAPTGMGEKLFFGSGTQLSVL.

This clonotype has ten or more counts. The genes are TRBV29-1 and TRBJ2-3; 10 nucleotides agree with TRBD2. Per germline, CDR1 SQVTM and CDR2 ANQGSEA. This CDR3 contains 17 residues. V gave up 3 bases and J gave up 2 bases; unmatched junction bases: 11. CDR3 protein: CSVDRPSGRAYTDTQYF. In DNA form, the CDR3 reads TGCAGCGTTGACCGACCCAGCGGGAGGGCCTACACAGATACGCAGTATTTT.

This clonotype has at least ten counts. The chain employs TRBV5-1 and TRBJ2-7; TRBD2 aligns across 13 bases. The germline CDR1 and CDR2 sequences are SGHRS and YFSETQ. J lost 2 bases, V lost 4 bases, and 9 bases had no gene match. The CDR3 totals 17 residues. CDR3 coding DNA: TGCGCCAGCAGCCTAACGACTAGCGGGAGGACTGCCTACGAGCAGTACTTC. This gives the protein CASSLTTSGRTAYEQYF.

This clonotype was recorded at least ten times. The chain has TRBV20-1 and TRBJ1-1; no reliable D call. Trimming removed 0 bases at V and 0 bases at J, with 2 bases between. In germline, CDR1 is DFQATT, CDR2 SNEGSKA (reference sequence). The CDR3 runs 12 residues. In DNA form, the CDR3 reads TGCAGTGCTAGAGATGTGAACACTGAAGCTTTCTTT. Translated: CSARDVNTEAFF.

This clonotype was observed many times. The chain uses TRBV6-1 and TRBJ2-7, with 10 bases aligning to TRBD2. Per the germline V gene, CDR1 is MNHNS and CDR2 is SASEGT. With 6 bases clipped from V and 4 bases from J, the junction kept 6 bases outside the gene matches. The CDR3 has 14 residues. CDR3 nucleotide sequence: TGTGCCAGCAGGAGAGCGGGAGGGCCTTACGAGCAGTACTTC. The encoded protein is CASRRAGGPYEQYF.

The table lists this clonotype with many counts. The chain is built from TRBV14 and TRBJ1-6; a possible D gene is TRBD1 (5 bases). This CDR3 has 14 amino acids. Germline V lookup: CDR1 SGHDN, CDR2 FVKESK. V shed 1 base and J shed 7 bases, with 8 bases lying between them. This CDR3 is CASSQAWGNSPLHF. As DNA, the CDR3 is TGTGCCAGCAGCCAAGCGTGGGGGAATTCACCCCTCCACTTT.

The sample holds many counts of this clonotype. This rearrangement joins TRBV5-1 to TRBJ1-2; D is unclear. Trimming stripped 0 bases from V and 3 bases from J, with 6 bases between. Looked up from germline, CDR1 is SGHRS and CDR2 is YFSETQ. This CDR3 has 13 amino acids. CDR3 protein: CASSLASYYGYTF. In DNA form, the CDR3 reads TGCGCCAGCAGCTTGGCCTCTTACTATGGCTACACCTTC.

The chain uses TRBV28 and TRBJ2-1; 9 bases map to TRBD1. V was pared by 6 bases and J by 0 bases, with 12 bases of the junction left unmatched. Germline CDR1 and CDR2: MDHEN and SYDVKM. The CDR3 totals 18 residues. CDR3 coding DNA: TGTGCCAGCAGACCTTGGGACAGGGCTGACTTCTCCTACAATGAGCAGTTCTTC. Translated: CASRPWDRADFSYNEQFF.

There are many counts of this clonotype. This chain connects TRBV4-1 to TRBJ2-1, with D unclear. Trimming left V 1 base short and J 8 bases short, with 12 bases between. The CDR3 is 14 residues long. Germline V gives CDR1 MGHRA, CDR2 YSYEKL. The CDR3 DNA reads as TGCGCCAGCAGCCAAGCCATCCTACTCGATGAGCAGTTCTTC. Residues: CASSQAILLDEQFF.

This clonotype was seen at least ten times. V is TRBV5-4 and J is TRBJ2-5, with D unresolved. Germline-derived CDR1 and CDR2 are SGHNT and YYREEE (reference sequence). The CDR3 totals 13 residues. Trimming took off 2 bases at V and 1 base at J, with 6 bases between the two ends. The DNA for the CDR3 is TGTGCCAGCAGCTTTTTCGCCCAAGAGACCCAGTACTTC. Protein: CASSFFAQETQYF. Complete variable domain (other parts from reference TRBV5-4 and TRBJ2-5): ETGVTQSPTHLIKTRGQQVTLRCSSQSGHNTVSWYQQALGQGPQFIFQYYREEENGRGNFPPRFSGLQFPNYSSELNVNALELDDSALYLCASSFFAQETQYFGPGTRLLVL.

This clonotype occurred many times. The V gene is TRBV27, the J gene TRBJ2-7, with a tentative D call TRBD2 (5 bases). This CDR3 spans 13 amino acids. Germline V gives CDR1 MNHEY, CDR2 SMNVEV (reference sequence). V was shortened by 3 bases and J by 6 bases, with 12 bases between the two germline ends. DNA for the CDR3: TGTGCCAGCAGTTTTAGTTGGGAGACCGAGCAGTACGTC. This gives the protein CASSFSWETEQYV.

This clonotype was counted at least ten times. V and J are TRBV4-1 and TRBJ2-3; D is uncertain. Germline V gives CDR1 MGHRA, CDR2 YSYEKL. V was shortened by 0 bases and J by 6 bases, with 13 bases between the two germline ends. The CDR3 is 15 amino acids. CDR3 sequence: CASSQDPVEQDTQYF. Written as DNA, the CDR3 is TGCGCCAGCAGCCAAGATCCTGTAGAGCAGGATACGCAGTATTTT.